Given below is one T cell receptor beta chain in context. No antigen is known for it. TCRdb's table, derived via immunoSEQ multiplex PCR, lists solely in-frame clones and lacks some. This table has roughly 96,000 clones, around 89% appearing once. This sample was taken from a study of T cell responses to AZD1222 COVID-19 vaccine. Study-wide results and caveats: Spike-specific TCR breadth and depth were elevated following two AZD1222 doses. Most donors were white British, females outnumbered males, and clonal diversity was possibly underestimated. In all cases, repertoires were sampled only after the peak T cell response.

CDR3 length: 19 residues. V gave up 3 bases and J gave up 2 bases, with 23 bases separating them. Looked up from germline, CDR1 is MDHEN and CDR2 is SYDVKM. This receptor was taken from an adult in good health. V is TRBV28 and J is TRBJ1-5; no clear D. The sample was peripheral blood, taken on day 0 of AZD1222 vaccination. The CDR3: CASSFLQFRREVGNQPQHF. The CDR3 nucleotides are TGTGCCAGCAGTTTTTTGCAATTCCGGCGGGAGGTAGGCAATCAGCCCCAGCATTTT.